The clone carrying this TCR beta chain occurred a few times. Its cognate antigen is unknown. Trimming removed 0 bases from V and 7 bases from J; junction bases left unmatched: 1. The CDR3 spans 15 residues. Germline-derived CDR1 and CDR2 are ENHRY and SYGVKD. Treatment meaning: roughly 10-day PBMC culture with coronavirus spike peptide pools or control peptides (ViraFEST assay). Sequencing of cultured CD4+ T cell DNA used the Oncomine TCR Beta short-read assay. Each CDR3 protein is one row after TCRdb ran MiXCR on the PCR reads. Of under 15,000 distinct CDR3 sequences in the sample, roughly 41% were seen once. This sample was included in a study of vaccination and CD4 T cells after COVID-19. Looking at the study overall: Every culture used as a control got a CEFX pool, an HIV-1 Nef pool, or no peptide. Study-wide results and limits: The median SARS-CoV-2-reactive clonotype number increased from around 20 to 38, without statistical significance.

The TCR sequence derives from a human donor who had recovered from COVID-19. The sample was CD4+ T cells from blood, cultured in vitro, taken before SARS-CoV-2 vaccination. The rearrangement joins TRBV10-3 to TRBJ1-6; 9 bases agree with TRBD1. CDR3 protein: CAISESGTGNSPLHF. In nucleotides, the CDR3 is TGTGCCATCAGTGAGTCTGGGACAGGGAATTCACCCCTCCACTTT.